What follows are 7 T cell receptor beta chains derived from one specimen sequenced in a study of cytomegalovirus exposure and HLA in healthy donors. The PCR had 60 Vbeta and 13 Jbeta primers. Using immunoSEQ multiplex PCR, the repertoire was profiled, and TCRdb retains in-frame clones only, with some absent. The table includes 90,000 to 110,000 clones, 69% detected once. Sequenced: PBMCs. The receptors were sampled from a woman aged 70-85 years in good health and CMV-seropositive.

The sample holds one count of this clone. The J gene is TRBJ1-5, the V gene TRBV6-5; D unclear. The CDR3 runs to 14 residues. The germline CDR1 and CDR2 sequences are MNHEY and SVGAGI. Trimming cost V 2 bases and J 0 bases, with 5 bases left between them. CDR3 DNA sequence: TGTGCCAGCAGTTACGAGTATAGCAATCAGCCCCAGCATTTT. Its translation: CASSYEYSNQPQHF.

This clone appeared once. The rearrangement uses TRBV6-5 and TRBJ2-7; 15 bases agree with TRBD2. CDR1 MNHEY and CDR2 SVGAGI come from the germline V gene. The CDR3 consists of 15 residues. V lost 8 bases to trimming and J lost 3 bases; unmatched junction nucleotides: 5. The CDR3 region is CASLRTSGGDYEQYF. CDR3 bases: TGTGCCAGCTTAAGGACTAGCGGGGGGGACTACGAGCAGTACTTC.

The chain uses TRBV2 and TRBJ2-1; 15 bases line up with TRBD2. The V segment lost 4 bases and the J segment 5 bases; nucleotides outside the gene matches: 3. Per germline, CDR1 SNHLY and CDR2 FYNNEI. The CDR3 has 16 residues. The CDR3 DNA is TGTGCCAGCAGTGGGGGGACTAGCGGGGGGAACAATGAGCAGTTCTTC. It is translated as CASSGGTSGGNNEQFF.

This sequence joins TRBV6-5 and TRBJ2-1; D not resolved. The V end lost 6 bases, the J end lost 10 bases, and 16 bases lay between the germline ends. The germline CDR1 and CDR2 sequences are MNHEY and SVGAGI. CDR3 length: 13 amino acids. This CDR3 is CASSPPPGIEQFF. CDR3 sequence (DNA): TGTGCCAGCAGCCCCCCCCCGGGTATAGAGCAGTTCTTC.

This clone occurred a few times. The rearrangement links TRBV2 to TRBJ1-1; D might be TRBD1 (6 bases). V was trimmed by 7 bases and J by 4 bases, leaving 13 bases between them. The CDR3 contains 13 residues. CDR1 and CDR2 from the germline V gene are SNHLY and FYNNEI. The CDR3 sequence is CASKRDTTTEAFF. DNA for the CDR3: TGTGCCAGCAAGAGGGACACCACCACTGAAGCTTTCTTT.

This chain links TRBV7-4 with TRBJ2-7; no clear D gene. V gave up 7 bases and J gave up 4 bases, with 14 bases separating them. Germline-derived CDR1 and CDR2 are SGHVT and SQSDAQ. CDR3 length: 13 residues. CDR3 in amino acids: CASTSRQRYEQYF. CDR3 in DNA: TGTGCCAGCACCAGCCGGCAGCGATACGAGCAGTACTTC.

The chain is built from TRBV30 and TRBJ1-1; a possible D gene is TRBD1 (6 bases). The CDR3 has 15 residues. Germline CDR1 reads GTSNPN; CDR2 reads SVGIG (reference sequence). V was trimmed by 3 bases and J by 0 bases, leaving 14 bases between them. CDR3 nucleotide sequence: TGTGCCTGGAGCCCCTTTACAGGGTTGAACACTGAAGCTTTCTTT. Amino acid sequence: CAWSPFTGLNTEAFF.